This T cell receptor (beta chain) was identified during a study of CD4 T cells in relation to SARS-CoV-2 and coronaviruses. Details on this clone: As yet, its antigen is unknown.

TCRdb's table, derived via immunoSEQ multiplex PCR, lists solely in-frame clones and lacks some. The sample includes almost 30,000 clones, 76% of them seen just once. The CDR3 runs to 16 residues. The J segment lost 6 bases and the V segment lost 4 bases, leaving 12 bases of the junction unmatched. From germline, CDR1 is SGDLS and CDR2 YYNGEE. The unexposed donors gave CD4+ T cells in about 2011-2019, prior to COVID-19. The cells were cultured for under 13 days before CD4+ T cells were isolated. PBMCs were plated at two million per well in IL-2-containing medium. The TCR comes from a human donor in good health. Specimen: CD4+ T cells from PBMCs, cultured in vitro. The V call is TRBV9, the J call TRBJ2-1; 8 bases match TRBD1. The CDR3 DNA follows: TGTGCCAGCAGCCCCCCCGAGCAGGGGGCTTTCAATGAGCAGTTCTTC. It codes for CASSPPEQGAFNEQFF.